The clone carrying this T cell receptor beta chain was counted many times. The source of the sample is a study of Graves' ophthalmopathy and Graves' hyperthyroidism. Amplified TCR beta CDR3 regions were obtained using RNA transcripts as template. HTBI primers primed a first-round RT-PCR, and a second-round multiplex PCR followed. TCRdb used MiXCR to reprocess the multiplex PCR reads, holding one entry per CDR3 protein. The sample lists roughly 300,000 distinct CDR3 sequences, roughly a sixth seen once, with roughly 12% in the top ten. V shed 3 bases and J shed 3 bases, with 11 bases lying between them. The CDR3 is 14 amino acids. CDR1 and CDR2 from the germline V gene are KGHSH and LQKENI.

Sequences were obtained from peripheral blood. The chain couples TRBV18 to TRBJ2-5; weak D call: TRBD1 (6 bases). The receptor was derived from an adult man with Graves' ophthalmopathy. CDR3 nucleotide sequence: TGTGCCAGCTCACCCCCAGGGGAGAAAGAGACCCAGTACTTC. It yields the protein CASSPPGEKETQYF.